A selection of T cell receptor beta chains follows, all from one sample in a study of T cell repertoires in cytomegalovirus infection. TCRdb reanalysed the reads using MiXCR and keeps one entry per CDR3 protein. The sample consists of 97,000 or so distinct CDR3 sequences, about 15% of them appearing once. Source material: PBMCs. The receptors were sampled from a human donor in good health (CMV status not recorded). Some clones in this sample may be carry-over from other donors' samples. Both conserved end residues are part of each CDR3. The D gene is left open where the match is weak. Clone size is shown for a subset of rows, as once, few, many or a class of expanded clone.

TRBJ2-7	NA	TRBD2	TRBV7-9	CASSFSGGVEQYF	TGTGCCAGCAGCTTCAGCGGGGGTGTCGAGCAGTACTTC
TRBJ2-7	NA	TRBD1	TRBV2	CASSGQGGEQYF	TGTGCCAGCAGTGGACAGGGGGGCGAGCAGTACTTC
TRBJ1-2	few	NA	TRBV7-9	CASSLATTPGGYTF	TGTGCCAGCAGCTTAGCGACCACGCCGGGCGGCTACACCTTC
TRBJ2-7	many	TRBD2	TRBV20-1	CSARDFTSGSYEQYF	TGCAGTGCTAGAGATTTTACTAGCGGCTCCTACGAGCAGTACTTC
TRBJ2-1	many	TRBD2	TRBV7-2	CASSPQLAGGPNEQFF	TGTGCCAGCAGCCCCCAACTAGCGGGGGGGCCGAATGAGCAGTTCTTC
TRBJ2-1	few	TRBD2	TRBV12-3/TRBV12-4	CASSRGTSDEQFF	TGTGCCAGCAGCCGAGGGACTAGCGATGAGCAGTTCTTC
TRBJ2-3	few	NA	TRBV7-6	CASSSLPRSPQYF	TGTGCCAGCAGCTCCCTCCCCCGGAGTCCGCAGTATTTT
TRBJ2-2	NA	TRBD2	TRBV7-2	CASSLAGTSGNTGELFF	TGTGCCAGCAGCTTAGCCGGGACTAGCGGGAACACCGGGGAGCTGTTTTTT
TRBJ1-5	many	NA	TRBV7-2	CASSLDRRNQPQHF	TGTGCCAGCAGCTTAGACAGACGCAATCAGCCCCAGCATTTT
TRBJ2-1	many	NA	TRBV7-2	CASSFLRGSGNEQFF	TGTGCCAGCAGCTTCCTCCGGGGTTCGGGGAATGAGCAGTTCTTC
TRBJ1-2	many	TRBD1	TRBV7-2	CASRNPGGAHGYTF	TGTGCCAGCAGAAATCCAGGGGGCGCACATGGCTACACCTTC
TRBJ2-5	few	TRBD1	TRBV5-8	CASVNYHRTGLGETQYF	TGTGCCAGCGTAAATTATCACCGGACAGGGCTAGGAGAGACCCAGTACTTC
TRBJ2-7	NA	NA	TRBV7-8	CASSLGNSGEAQYF	TGTGCCAGCAGCTTGGGAAATTCGGGAGAAGCGCAGTACTTC
TRBJ2-3	NA	TRBD2	TRBV6-1	CALAGPSTDTQYF	TGTGCCTTAGCGGGGCCTAGCACAGATACGCAGTATTTT
TRBJ2-5	NA	TRBD1	TRBV7-3	CASSLPGQGKESQYF	TGTGCCAGTAGCCTACCGGGACAGGGGAAAGAGTCCCAGTACTTC
TRBJ2-5	NA	NA	TRBV6-2/TRBV6-3	CASNPTGSKGETQYF	TGTGCCAGCAATCCGACGGGGAGTAAGGGTGAGACCCAGTACTTC
TRBJ2-3	medium-sized	NA	TRBV7-2	CASSLRAGDTDTQYF	TGTGCCAGCAGCTTAAGGGCAGGGGACACAGATACGCAGTATTTT
TRBJ2-1	few	TRBD2	TRBV5-4	CASSLRLTSGGDNEQFF	TGTGCCAGCAGCTTAAGATTGACTAGCGGGGGGGACAATGAGCAGTTCTTC
TRBJ2-6	many	NA	TRBV12-3/TRBV12-4	CASRTMLAGANVLTF	TGTGCCAGCAGGACGATGCTAGCTGGGGCCAACGTCCTGACTTTC
TRBJ1-5	many	NA	TRBV27	CASSLSSRVLQPQHF	TGTGCCAGCAGTTTATCGAGCAGGGTCCTTCAGCCCCAGCATTTT
TRBJ1-1	many	NA	TRBV7-9	CASSQQILNTEAFF	TGTGCCAGCAGCCAACAGATATTGAACACTGAAGCTTTCTTT
TRBJ2-7	few	NA	TRBV5-6	CASSLGAGITYEQYF	TGTGCCAGCAGCTTGGGGGCGGGAATAACCTACGAGCAGTACTTC
TRBJ1-1	NA	NA	TRBV5-1	CASSLGSTNRNTEAFF	TGCGCCAGCAGCCTTGGGAGTACAAATAGGAACACTGAAGCTTTCTTT
TRBJ2-7	few	TRBD1	TRBV12-3/TRBV12-4	CASSLGQGFPAQYF	TGTGCCAGCAGTCTCGGACAGGGTTTTCCTGCGCAGTACTTC
TRBJ1-5	NA	NA	TRBV11-2	CASSSTLNQPQHF	TGTGCCAGCAGCTCCACCCTCAATCAGCCCCAGCATTTT
TRBJ2-3	NA	TRBD2	TRBV20-1	CSAPTSGGGDTQYF	TGCAGTGCTCCGACTAGCGGGGGGGGGGATACGCAGTATTTT
TRBJ2-7	few	TRBD1	TRBV24-1	CATSDDRGPGLYEQYF	TGTGCCACCAGTGACGACAGGGGCCCCGGGCTTTACGAGCAGTACTTC
TRBJ2-5	many	NA	TRBV7-9	CASSFTGLEETQYF	TGTGCCAGCAGCTTTACGGGACTGGAAGAGACCCAGTACTTC
TRBJ1-2	NA	NA	TRBV27	CASSLSRGQGGGYTF	TGTGCCAGCAGTTTATCCCGAGGGCAGGGAGGCGGCTACACCTTC
TRBJ1-1	few	NA	TRBV12-3/TRBV12-4	CASSQGVTEAFF	TGTGCCAGCAGTCAGGGTGTCACTGAAGCTTTCTTT
TRBJ1-2	NA	NA	TRBV28	CASSLLPERGDYGYTF	TGTGCCAGCAGTTTATTGCCCGAAAGGGGCGACTATGGCTACACCTTC
TRBJ2-5	few	NA	TRBV6-2/TRBV6-3	CASSPFLTGFKTQYF	TGTGCCAGCAGTCCTTTTCTGACGGGTTTCAAGACCCAGTACTTC
TRBJ2-2	many	NA	TRBV14	CASSPSLNTGELFF	TGTGCCAGCAGCCCATCATTGAACACCGGGGAGCTGTTTTTT
TRBJ1-3	many	NA	TRBV7-6	CASSFLGGNTIYF	TGTGCCAGCAGCTTTCTTGGAGGAAACACCATATATTTT
TRBJ2-2	few	NA	TRBV2	CASRKGDTGELFF	TGTGCCAGCAGGAAGGGCGACACCGGGGAGCTGTTTTTT
TRBJ2-1	few	NA	TRBV12-3/TRBV12-4	CASRWDGDSYNEQFF	TGTGCCAGCAGGTGGGACGGAGACTCCTACAATGAGCAGTTCTTC
TRBJ2-1	NA	TRBD2	TRBV2	CASTAGVSDEQFF	TGTGCCAGCACAGCGGGGGTTTCCGATGAGCAGTTCTTC
TRBJ2-7	few	NA	TRBV10-3	CATMTTSYEQYF	TGTGCCACGATGACAACCTCCTACGAGCAGTACTTC
TRBJ1-5	many	NA	TRBV12-3/TRBV12-4	CASGGGSNQPQHF	TGTGCCAGCGGAGGGGGTAGCAATCAGCCCCAGCATTTT
TRBJ1-5	many	TRBD1	TRBV7-2	CASSEGQVSQPQHF	TGTGCCAGCAGCGAGGGACAGGTCAGTCAGCCCCAGCATTTT
TRBJ2-6	NA	NA	TRBV30	CAWSRRPFSGANVLTF	TGTGCCTGGAGCCGCAGGCCCTTCTCTGGGGCCAACGTCCTGACTTTC
TRBJ2-2	NA	NA	TRBV19	CASSILDGELFF	TGTGCCAGTAGTATTCTAGACGGGGAGCTGTTTTTT
TRBJ2-3	NA	TRBD2	TRBV30	CAQSAGSASTDTQYF	TGTGCCCAGTCAGCGGGATCCGCTAGCACAGATACGCAGTATTTT
TRBJ2-1	once	TRBD2	TRBV7-2	CASYLTSGGGREQFF	TGTGCCAGCTACTTGACTAGCGGGGGGGGCCGTGAGCAGTTCTTC
TRBJ1-2	few	NA	TRBV28	CASSSEGYTF	TGTGCCAGCAGTTCCGAGGGCTACACCTTC